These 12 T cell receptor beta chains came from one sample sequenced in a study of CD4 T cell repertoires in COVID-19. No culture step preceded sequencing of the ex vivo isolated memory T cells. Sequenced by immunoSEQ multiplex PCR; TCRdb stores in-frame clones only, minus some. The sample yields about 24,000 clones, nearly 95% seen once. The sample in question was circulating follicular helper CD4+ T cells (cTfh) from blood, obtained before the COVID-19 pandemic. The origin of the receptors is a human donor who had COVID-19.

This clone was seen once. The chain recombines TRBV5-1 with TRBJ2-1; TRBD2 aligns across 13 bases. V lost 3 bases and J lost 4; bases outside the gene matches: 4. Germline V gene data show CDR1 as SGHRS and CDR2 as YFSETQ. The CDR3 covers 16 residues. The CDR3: CASSSGLAGPYNEQFF. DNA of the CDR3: TGCGCCAGCAGCTCGGGACTAGCGGGACCATACAATGAGCAGTTCTTC.

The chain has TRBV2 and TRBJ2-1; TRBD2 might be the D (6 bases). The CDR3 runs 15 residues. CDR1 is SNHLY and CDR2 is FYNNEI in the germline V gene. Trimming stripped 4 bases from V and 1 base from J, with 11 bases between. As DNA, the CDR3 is TGTGCCAGCAGTGGGAGGCGGGGATCCTACAATGAGCAGTTCTTC. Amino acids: CASSGRRGSYNEQFF. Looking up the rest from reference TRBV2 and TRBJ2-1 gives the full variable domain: EPEVTQTPSHQVTQMGQEVILRCVPISNHLYFYWYRQILGQKVEFLVSFYNNEISEKSEIFDDQFSVERPDGSNFTLKIRSTKLEDSAMYFCASSGRRGSYNEQFFGPGTRLTVL.

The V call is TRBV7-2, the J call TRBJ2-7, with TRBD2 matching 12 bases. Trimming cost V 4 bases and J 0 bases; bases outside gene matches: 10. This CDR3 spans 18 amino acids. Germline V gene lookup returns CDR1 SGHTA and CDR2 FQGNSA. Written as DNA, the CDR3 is TGTGCCAGCAGCTCTGGACTAGCGGGACCAACAACCTCCTACGAGCAGTACTTC. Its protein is CASSSGLAGPTTSYEQYF.

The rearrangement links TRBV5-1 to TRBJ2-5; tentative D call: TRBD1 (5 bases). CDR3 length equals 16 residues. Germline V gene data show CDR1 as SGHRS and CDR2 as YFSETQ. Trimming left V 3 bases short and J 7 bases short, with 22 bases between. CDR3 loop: CASSSSARDAMGTQYF. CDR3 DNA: TGCGCCAGCAGCTCATCCGCCAGGGATGCAATGGGGACCCAGTACTTC.

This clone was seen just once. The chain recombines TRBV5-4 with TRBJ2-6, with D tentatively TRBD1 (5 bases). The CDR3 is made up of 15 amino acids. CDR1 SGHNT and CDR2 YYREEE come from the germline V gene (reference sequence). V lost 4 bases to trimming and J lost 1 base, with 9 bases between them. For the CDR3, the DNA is TGTGCCAGCAGCCGTGACAGATCTGGGGCCAACGTCCTGACTTTC. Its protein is CASSRDRSGANVLTF.

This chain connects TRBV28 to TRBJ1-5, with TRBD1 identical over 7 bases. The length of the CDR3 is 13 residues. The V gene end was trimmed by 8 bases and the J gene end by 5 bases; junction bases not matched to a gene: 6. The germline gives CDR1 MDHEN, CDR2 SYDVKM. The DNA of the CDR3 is TGTGCCAGCGCGGGACAGATTTATCAGCCCCAGCATTTT. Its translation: CASAGQIYQPQHF.

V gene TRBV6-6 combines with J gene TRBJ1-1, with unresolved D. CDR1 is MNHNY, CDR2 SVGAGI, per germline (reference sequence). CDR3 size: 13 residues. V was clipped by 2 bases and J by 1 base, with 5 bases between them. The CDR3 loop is CASSYEGNTEAFF. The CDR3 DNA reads TGTGCCAGCAGTTACGAGGGGAACACTGAAGCTTTCTTT.

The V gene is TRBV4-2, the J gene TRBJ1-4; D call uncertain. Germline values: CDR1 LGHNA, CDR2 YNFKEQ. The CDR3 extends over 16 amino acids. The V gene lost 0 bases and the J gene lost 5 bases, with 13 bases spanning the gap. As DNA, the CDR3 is TGTGCCAGCAGCCAAGATGCAACAGAGCAGAATGAAAAACTGTTTTTT. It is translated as CASSQDATEQNEKLFF.

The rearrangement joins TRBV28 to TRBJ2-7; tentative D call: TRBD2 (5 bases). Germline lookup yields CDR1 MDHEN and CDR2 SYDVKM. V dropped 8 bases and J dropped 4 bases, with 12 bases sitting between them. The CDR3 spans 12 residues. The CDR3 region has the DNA TGTGCCAGCCGACTCCGGGGTTACGAGCAGTACTTC. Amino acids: CASRLRGYEQYF.

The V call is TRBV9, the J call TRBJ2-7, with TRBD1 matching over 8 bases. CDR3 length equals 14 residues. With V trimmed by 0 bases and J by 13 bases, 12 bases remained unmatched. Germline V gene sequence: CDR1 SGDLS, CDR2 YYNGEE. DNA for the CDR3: TGTGCCAGCAGCGTAGAATCAAGCCGGGGACAGGCTTACTTC. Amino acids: CASSVESSRGQAYF.

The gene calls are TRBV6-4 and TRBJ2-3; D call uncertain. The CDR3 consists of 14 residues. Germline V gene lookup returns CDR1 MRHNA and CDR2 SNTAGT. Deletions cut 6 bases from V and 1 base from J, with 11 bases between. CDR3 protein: CASSQMVGTDTQYF. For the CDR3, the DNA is TGTGCCAGCAGCCAGATGGTGGGCACAGATACGCAGTATTTT.

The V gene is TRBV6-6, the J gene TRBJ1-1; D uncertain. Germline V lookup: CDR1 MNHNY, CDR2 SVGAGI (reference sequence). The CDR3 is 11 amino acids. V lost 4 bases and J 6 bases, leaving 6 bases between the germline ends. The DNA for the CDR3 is TGTGCCAGCAGTTGGGGAGCTGAAGCTTTCTTT. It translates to CASSWGAEAFF.